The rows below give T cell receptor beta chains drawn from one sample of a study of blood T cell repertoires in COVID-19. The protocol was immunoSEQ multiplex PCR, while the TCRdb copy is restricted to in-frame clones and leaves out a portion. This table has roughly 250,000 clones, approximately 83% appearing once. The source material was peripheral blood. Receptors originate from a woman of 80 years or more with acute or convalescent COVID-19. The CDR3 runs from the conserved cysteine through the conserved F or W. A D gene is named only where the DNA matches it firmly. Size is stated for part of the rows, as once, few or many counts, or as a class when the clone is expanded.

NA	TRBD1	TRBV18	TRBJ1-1	TGTGCCAGCTCACCTGGACAGGGGCGGAACACTGAAGCTTTCTTT	CASSPGQGRNTEAFF
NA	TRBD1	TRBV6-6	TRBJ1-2	TGTGCCAGCAGTTACTCGGGACAGCCGTATGGCTACACCTTC	CASSYSGQPYGYTF
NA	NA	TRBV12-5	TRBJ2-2	TGTGCTAGTGGTTTGGAACACGCCGGGGAGCTGTTTTTT	CASGLEHAGELFF
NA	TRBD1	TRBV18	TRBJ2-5	TGTGCCAGCTCAGACAGGGATCAAGAGACCCAGTACTTC	CASSDRDQETQYF
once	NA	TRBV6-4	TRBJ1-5	TGTGCCAGCAGTGACGCGGGGGGGAGATCCGATCAGCCCCAGCATTTT	CASSDAGGRSDQPQHF
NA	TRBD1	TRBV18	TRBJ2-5	TGTGCCAGCTCACCCATAGGGGGCGAGGAGACCCAGTACTTC	CASSPIGGEETQYF
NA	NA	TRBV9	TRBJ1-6	TGTGCCAGCAGCGTAGCGGAACAGTCTAATTCACCCCTCCACTTT	CASSVAEQSNSPLHF
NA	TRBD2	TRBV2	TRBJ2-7	TGTGCCAGCAGCCGAGCTAGCGGGGGGGCCTACGAGCAGTACTTC	CASSRASGGAYEQYF
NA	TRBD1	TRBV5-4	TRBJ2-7	TGTGCCAGCAGCAGAAGACAGGGGTCCTACGAGCAGTACTTC	CASSRRQGSYEQYF
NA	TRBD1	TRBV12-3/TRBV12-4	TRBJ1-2	TGTGCCAGCAGTCTACAGGGGTATGGCTACACCTTC	CASSLQGYGYTF
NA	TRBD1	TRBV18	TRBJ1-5	TGTGCCAGCTCACCTTTCCCCCAGGGGGCTAATCAGCCCCAGCATTTT	CASSPFPQGANQPQHF
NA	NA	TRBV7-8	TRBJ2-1	TGTGCCAGCAGCACCACAGGTTTGAATGAGCAGTTCTTC	CASSTTGLNEQFF
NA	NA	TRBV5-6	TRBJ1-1	TGTGCCAGCAGCTTGGGGGCAGAAGCTTTCTTT	CASSLGAEAFF
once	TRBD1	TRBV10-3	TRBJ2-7	TGTGCCATCAGTGCGGGACAGGGGCGTAGCGAGCAGTACTTC	CAISAGQGRSEQYF
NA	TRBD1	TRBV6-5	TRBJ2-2	TGTGCCAGCAGGCAACAGGGGACCACCGGGGAGCTGTTTTTT	CASRQQGTTGELFF
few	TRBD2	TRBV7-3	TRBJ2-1	TGTGCCAGCAGCTTAACCTCCGCCAGCGGGGGTTACAATGAGCAGTTCTTC	CASSLTSASGGYNEQFF
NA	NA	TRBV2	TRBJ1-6	TGTGCCAGCAGTGAAGGTCAGGCCAATAATTCACCCCTCCACTTT	CASSEGQANNSPLHF
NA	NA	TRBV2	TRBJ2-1	TGTGCCAGCACCGGTGGGGCGTGGAATGAGCAGTTCTTC	CASTGGAWNEQFF
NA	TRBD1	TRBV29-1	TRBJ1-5	TGCAGCGTTGGACAGGGAAGGGGTCAGCCCCAGCATTTT	CSVGQGRGQPQHF
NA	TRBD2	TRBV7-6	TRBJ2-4	TGTGCCAGCAGCCCCCGTTGGAGGGCGGGGGGAACCAAAAACATTCAGTACTTC	CASSPRWRAGGTKNIQYF
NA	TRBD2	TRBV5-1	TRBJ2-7	TGCGCCAGCAGCTCTGGACTAGCGGGGGGGTTCACTAAGGGCTACGAGCAGTACTTC	CASSSGLAGGFTKGYEQYF
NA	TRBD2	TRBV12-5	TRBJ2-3	TGTGCTAGTGGTTTCTTAGGACTAGCGCATATAGATACGCAGTATTTT	CASGFLGLAHIDTQYF
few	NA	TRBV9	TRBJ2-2	TGTGCCAGCAGCGTAAACCTTAGGGGTTGGCACACCGGGGAGCTGTTTTTT	CASSVNLRGWHTGELFF
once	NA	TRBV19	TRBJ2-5	TGTGCCAGTACCCCCAGAGGGGCGGGGCACCAAGAGACCCAGTACTTC	CASTPRGAGHQETQYF
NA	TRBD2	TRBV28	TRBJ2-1	TGTGCCAGCAGCTCTAGCGGGGGCTTCTCCTACAATGAGCAGTTCTTC	CASSSSGGFSYNEQFF
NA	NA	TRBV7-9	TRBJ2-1	TGTGCCAGCAGCCGGGGAGGGGGGGCTTCCAATGAGCAGTTCTTC	CASSRGGGASNEQFF
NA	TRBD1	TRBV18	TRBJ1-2	TGTGCCAGCTCACCCCCCGGGACAGTTTCCAACTATGGCTACACCTTC	CASSPPGTVSNYGYTF
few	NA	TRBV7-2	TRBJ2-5	TGTGCCGGCTCGGGGAATTTGTACCAAGAGACCCAGTACTTC	CAGSGNLYQETQYF
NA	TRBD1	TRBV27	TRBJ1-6	TGTGCCAGCAGTCCCGGACAGGAGGTCACCCCAGTTTCACCCCTCCACTTT	CASSPGQEVTPVSPLHF
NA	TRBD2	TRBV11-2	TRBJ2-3	TGTGCCAGCAGCTTAGGGCGGGGGGGCCCGGATACGCAGTATTTT	CASSLGRGGPDTQYF
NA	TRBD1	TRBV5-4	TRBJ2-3	TGTGCCAGCAGCTGGGGACAGGGAATAGCCACAGATACGCAGTATTTT	CASSWGQGIATDTQYF
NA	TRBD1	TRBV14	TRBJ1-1	TGTGCCAGCAGCCACTCAGGGGGCACTGAAGCTTTCTTT	CASSHSGGTEAFF
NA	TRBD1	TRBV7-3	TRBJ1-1	TGTGCCAGCAGTCAGGGGGCCATGAACACTGAAGCTTTCTTT	CASSQGAMNTEAFF
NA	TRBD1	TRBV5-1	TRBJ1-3	TGCGCCAGCAGCCCGACAGGGCTCGGTGGAAACACCATATATTTT	CASSPTGLGGNTIYF
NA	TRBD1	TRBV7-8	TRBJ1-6	TGTGCCAGCAGCTTACAGGGGGCGGCTTCACCCCTCCACTTT	CASSLQGAASPLHF
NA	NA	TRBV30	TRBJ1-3	TGTGCCTGGAGTGTAACGGGTAACGGAAACACCATATATTTT	CAWSVTGNGNTIYF
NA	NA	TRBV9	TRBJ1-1	TGTGCCAGCAGCGGCGAGGCTTCAAGATTCATGAACACTGAAGCTTTCTTT	CASSGEASRFMNTEAFF
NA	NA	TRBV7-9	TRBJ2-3	TGTGCCAGCATCAAACAGGGCCCAGATACGCAGTATTTT	CASIKQGPDTQYF
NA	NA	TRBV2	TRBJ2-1	TGTGCCAGCAACCTACAGGGTTACAATGAGCAGTTCTTC	CASNLQGYNEQFF
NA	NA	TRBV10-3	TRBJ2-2	TGTGCCATCAGTGAGTTGGCAGGAGGCGGGGAGCTGTTTTTT	CAISELAGGGELFF
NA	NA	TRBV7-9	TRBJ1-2	TGTGCCAGCAGCCCTTCGTTCTATGGCTACACCTTC	CASSPSFYGYTF
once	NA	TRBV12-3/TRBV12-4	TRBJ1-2	TGTGCCAGCAGCCCCGGGTTCAGTGGCTACACCTTC	CASSPGFSGYTF
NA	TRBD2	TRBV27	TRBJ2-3	TGTGCCAGCAGCCGGGGCGGGGGACTCACAGATACGCAGTATTTT	CASSRGGGLTDTQYF
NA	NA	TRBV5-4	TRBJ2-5	TGTGCCAGCAGCCGGGGGACCCAACAAGAGACCCAGTACTTC	CASSRGTQQETQYF
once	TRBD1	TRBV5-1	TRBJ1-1	TGCGCCAGCAGCCGACGGGTAGGGGGCATGGACACTGAAGCTTTCTTT	CASSRRVGGMDTEAFF
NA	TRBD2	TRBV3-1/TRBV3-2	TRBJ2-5	TGTGCCAGCAGCCAAGACCGGACTAGCGGGGGGGAGACCCAGTACTTC	CASSQDRTSGGETQYF
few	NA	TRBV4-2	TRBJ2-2	TGTGCCAGCCGGAAAGGGGGTTCGAACACCGGGGAGCTGTTTTTT	CASRKGGSNTGELFF
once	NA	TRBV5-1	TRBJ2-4	TGCGCCAGCAGCTTGTCGCAGTCAGCCAAAAACATTCAGTACTTC	CASSLSQSAKNIQYF
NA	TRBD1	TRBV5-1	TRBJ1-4	TGCGCCAGCAGCTTGGCGGGGACAGGGGAAGGAAAACTGTTTTTT	CASSLAGTGEGKLFF
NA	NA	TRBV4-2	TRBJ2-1	TGTGCCAGCAGCCCAACAGGCGGGGACAGGGAGATCGGGGGGGCCTCCTACAATGAGCAGTTCTTC	CASSPTGGDREIGGASYNEQFF
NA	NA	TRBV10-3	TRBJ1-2	TGTGCCATCAGTGAAGGGGGTGGCTACACCTTC	CAISEGGGYTF
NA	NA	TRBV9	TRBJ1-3	TGTGCCAGCAGCGGGACAGATGGAAACACCATATATTTT	CASSGTDGNTIYF
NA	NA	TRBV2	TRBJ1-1	TGTGCCAGCAGTGAACAGGGAGGTGGCACTGAAGCTTTCTTT	CASSEQGGGTEAFF
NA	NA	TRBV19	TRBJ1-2	TGTGCCAGTACCAGATACTGGGAGGGATATGGCTACACCTTC	CASTRYWEGYGYTF
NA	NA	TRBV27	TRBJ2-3	TGTGCCAGCAGTTTATTGGACAGAAACACAGATACGCAGTATTTT	CASSLLDRNTDTQYF